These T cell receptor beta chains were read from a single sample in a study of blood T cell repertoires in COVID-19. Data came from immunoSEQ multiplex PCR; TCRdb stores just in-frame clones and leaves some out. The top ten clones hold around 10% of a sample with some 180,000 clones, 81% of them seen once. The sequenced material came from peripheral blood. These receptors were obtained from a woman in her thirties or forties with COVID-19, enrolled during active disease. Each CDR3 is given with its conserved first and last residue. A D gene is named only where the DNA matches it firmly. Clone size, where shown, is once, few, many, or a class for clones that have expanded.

CDR3nt: TGTGCCAGCAGTGATGGGGGACAGGGGAGGAAGAACTATGGCTACACCTTC
CDR3aa: CASSDGGQGRKNYGYTF
v_gene: TRBV2
d_gene: TRBD1
abundance: .
j_gene: TRBJ1-2

CDR3nt: TGTGCCAGCAGCATCCGGGACACAGGTGAAGCTTTCTTT
CDR3aa: CASSIRDTGEAFF
v_gene: TRBV7-8
d_gene: .
abundance: .
j_gene: TRBJ1-1

CDR3nt: TGTGCCAGCAGCCCCAGGGCGGGGGCTTTCTTT
CDR3aa: CASSPRAGAFF
v_gene: TRBV5-8
d_gene: .
abundance: .
j_gene: TRBJ1-1

CDR3nt: TGTGCCAGCAGTTTAAGTCGGGGAGAGCGGCTGTTTTTT
CDR3aa: CASSLSRGERLFF
v_gene: TRBV12-3/TRBV12-4
d_gene: .
abundance: .
j_gene: TRBJ2-2

CDR3nt: TGTGCCACCAGGAGGTCCGGGACCTACGAGCAGTACTTC
CDR3aa: CATRRSGTYEQYF
v_gene: TRBV28
d_gene: .
abundance: .
j_gene: TRBJ2-7

CDR3nt: TGTGCCAGCAGCCAAGATGAGAGGGGGTCGCTATTGGGCTATGGCTACACCTTC
CDR3aa: CASSQDERGSLLGYGYTF
v_gene: TRBV14
d_gene: .
abundance: .
j_gene: TRBJ1-2

CDR3nt: TGTGCCAGCAGCGTAGGAGGGAGCTACAATGAGCAGTTCTTC
CDR3aa: CASSVGGSYNEQFF
v_gene: TRBV9
d_gene: .
abundance: .
j_gene: TRBJ2-1

CDR3nt: TGTGCCAGCAGTCATCGGACTGTTAATGAGCAGTTCTTC
CDR3aa: CASSHRTVNEQFF
v_gene: TRBV11-2
d_gene: .
abundance: .
j_gene: TRBJ2-1

CDR3nt: TGTGCCAGCAGCTTAGGGCAGGGGGCAGGTGAGCAGTACTTC
CDR3aa: CASSLGQGAGEQYF
v_gene: TRBV11-2
d_gene: TRBD1
abundance: .
j_gene: TRBJ2-7

CDR3nt: TGTGCCAGCAGTTACCACAATTCCTACGAGCAGTACTTC
CDR3aa: CASSYHNSYEQYF
v_gene: TRBV27
d_gene: .
abundance: few
j_gene: TRBJ2-7

CDR3nt: TGTGCCGCGAAGGACGGGGGGGCCGGGAATGAGCAGTTCTTC
CDR3aa: CAAKDGGAGNEQFF
v_gene: TRBV30
d_gene: TRBD2
abundance: .
j_gene: TRBJ2-1

CDR3nt: TGTGCCAGCATCGTGGGCAGTCTCCGGGGCACTGAAGCTTTCTTT
CDR3aa: CASIVGSLRGTEAFF
v_gene: TRBV28
d_gene: .
abundance: .
j_gene: TRBJ1-1

CDR3nt: TGTGCCAGCAGCCTGACAGGGGGCGCGGATGGCTACACCTTC
CDR3aa: CASSLTGGADGYTF
v_gene: TRBV4-2
d_gene: TRBD1
abundance: .
j_gene: TRBJ1-2

CDR3nt: TGTGCCAGCAGCCAAGAAGCAGGAATAAATTCACCCCTCCACTTT
CDR3aa: CASSQEAGINSPLHF
v_gene: TRBV3-1/TRBV3-2
d_gene: .
abundance: .
j_gene: TRBJ1-6

CDR3nt: TGTGCCAGCAGTTTATCGAACAGTTGGCGTGAGCAGTTCTTC
CDR3aa: CASSLSNSWREQFF
v_gene: TRBV27
d_gene: .
abundance: .
j_gene: TRBJ2-1

CDR3nt: TGTGCCAGCAGCGTAGACATTAAGACTGAAGCTTTCTTT
CDR3aa: CASSVDIKTEAFF
v_gene: TRBV9
d_gene: .
abundance: .
j_gene: TRBJ1-1

CDR3nt: TGTGCCAGCAGCTATCCGGAGGGCGAGCAGTACTTC
CDR3aa: CASSYPEGEQYF
v_gene: TRBV7-6
d_gene: .
abundance: few
j_gene: TRBJ2-7

CDR3nt: TGTGCCAGCAGCTTGATTGAGAATGAGCAGTTCTTC
CDR3aa: CASSLIENEQFF
v_gene: TRBV11-2
d_gene: .
abundance: .
j_gene: TRBJ2-1

CDR3nt: TGTGCCAGCAGCCAATTGATCAGTGGACAGGGGGTGAATGAGCAGTTCTTC
CDR3aa: CASSQLISGQGVNEQFF
v_gene: TRBV16
d_gene: TRBD1
abundance: .
j_gene: TRBJ2-1

CDR3nt: TGTGCCAGCTCACGACAGGGAATGGACTATGGCTACACCTTC
CDR3aa: CASSRQGMDYGYTF
v_gene: TRBV18
d_gene: TRBD1
abundance: .
j_gene: TRBJ1-2

CDR3nt: TGTGCCAGCAGCCGCTCCCTCGTGGGCGGGGAGACCCAGTACTTC
CDR3aa: CASSRSLVGGETQYF
v_gene: TRBV6-5
d_gene: .
abundance: .
j_gene: TRBJ2-5

CDR3nt: TGTGCCAGCAGCACCCGAACCCCCCGAGCGGGGTCCTACAATGAGCAGTTCTTC
CDR3aa: CASSTRTPRAGSYNEQFF
v_gene: TRBV3-1/TRBV3-2
d_gene: TRBD2
abundance: .
j_gene: TRBJ2-1

CDR3nt: TGTGCCATCAGTGAGTCGAACGGGAGAGAGACCCAGTACTTC
CDR3aa: CAISESNGRETQYF
v_gene: TRBV10-3
d_gene: .
abundance: .
j_gene: TRBJ2-5

CDR3nt: TGTGCCAGCAGACCTAGCGGGGGGGCCTTCAGGGAGGGTGAGCAGTTCTTC
CDR3aa: CASRPSGGAFREGEQFF
v_gene: TRBV28
d_gene: TRBD2
abundance: .
j_gene: TRBJ2-1

CDR3nt: TGTGCCAGTAGTATTAGCGGGGGGATGAACACTGAAGCTTTCTTT
CDR3aa: CASSISGGMNTEAFF
v_gene: TRBV19
d_gene: .
abundance: .
j_gene: TRBJ1-1

CDR3nt: TGTGCCAGTATTCGGGGGGAAGACTATGGCTACACCTTC
CDR3aa: CASIRGEDYGYTF
v_gene: TRBV6-5
d_gene: .
abundance: .
j_gene: TRBJ1-2

CDR3nt: TGTGCCATCAGTGGCCAGGGGACAGGGGCCACTGAAGCTTTCTTT
CDR3aa: CAISGQGTGATEAFF
v_gene: TRBV10-3
d_gene: TRBD1
abundance: once
j_gene: TRBJ1-1

CDR3nt: TGTGCCAGCTCACTCGGGGTTTCCAATCAGCCCCAGCATTTT
CDR3aa: CASSLGVSNQPQHF
v_gene: TRBV18
d_gene: .
abundance: .
j_gene: TRBJ1-5

CDR3nt: TGTGCCAGCAGTCTCGCAGGGACTTACAATGAGCAGTTCTTC
CDR3aa: CASSLAGTYNEQFF
v_gene: TRBV27
d_gene: .
abundance: .
j_gene: TRBJ2-1

CDR3nt: TGTGCCAGCAGTTTAGGACAGGGAGGAAATCAGCCCCAGCATTTT
CDR3aa: CASSLGQGGNQPQHF
v_gene: TRBV28
d_gene: TRBD1
abundance: .
j_gene: TRBJ1-5

CDR3nt: TGTGCCAGCAGCCACAGTGCGGGGTTCCAAGAGACCCAGTACTTC
CDR3aa: CASSHSAGFQETQYF
v_gene: TRBV11-2
d_gene: .
abundance: .
j_gene: TRBJ2-5

CDR3nt: TGCAGCGTTGAAGGGGCCACCGGGAGGGCCTTTCAGACCCAGTACTTC
CDR3aa: CSVEGATGRAFQTQYF
v_gene: TRBV29-1
d_gene: TRBD2
abundance: .
j_gene: TRBJ2-5

CDR3nt: TGTGCCAGCAGCCAACAGGGAAACACTGAAGCTTTCTTT
CDR3aa: CASSQQGNTEAFF
v_gene: TRBV7-9
d_gene: .
abundance: .
j_gene: TRBJ1-1

CDR3nt: TGTGCCAGCAGCTCCCGTTTGGCGGGGACTGAAGCTTTCTTT
CDR3aa: CASSSRLAGTEAFF
v_gene: TRBV7-2
d_gene: .
abundance: .
j_gene: TRBJ1-1

CDR3nt: TGCGCCAGCAGGATACTCCAAGAGACCCAGTACTTC
CDR3aa: CASRILQETQYF
v_gene: TRBV5-1
d_gene: .
abundance: .
j_gene: TRBJ2-5

CDR3nt: TGTGCCAGCAGTGCATACCACCCGACTAGCGGGCAACACAATGAGCAGTTCTTC
CDR3aa: CASSAYHPTSGQHNEQFF
v_gene: TRBV2
d_gene: TRBD2
abundance: few
j_gene: TRBJ2-1

CDR3nt: TGTGCCAGCAGTTCAGATCCCAATTCACCCCTCCACTTT
CDR3aa: CASSSDPNSPLHF
v_gene: TRBV2
d_gene: .
abundance: .
j_gene: TRBJ1-6